This TCR beta chain was observed in a study of blood T cell repertoires in COVID-19. Study-wide context: Samples came from the United States, Italy and Spain, spanning acute and convalescent COVID-19.

One Seattle source followed patients from active infection through their disease course. The data were produced by immunoSEQ multiplex PCR, yet TCRdb's version contains in-frame clones alone and is incomplete. The data hold about 210,000 clones, with approximately 81% observed a single time. Losses at the gene ends were 0 bases for V and 7 bases for J; bases not matched to a gene: 13. Germline CDR1 SGHDT, CDR2 YYEEEE. The CDR3 totals 17 residues. This chain uses TRBV5-6 with TRBJ2-1; TRBD1 agrees at 7 bases. The clonotype originates from a woman at least 80 years old with COVID-19, enrolled during active disease. Sequencing input: peripheral blood. The CDR3 is CASSLEEGARSGNEQFF. The CDR3, as DNA: TGTGCCAGCAGCTTGGAAGAGGGGGCCCGTTCTGGGAATGAGCAGTTCTTC. Together with reference TRBV5-6 and TRBJ2-1, the CDR3 gives the full variable domain: DAGVTQSPTHLIKTRGQQVTLRCSPKSGHDTVSWYQQALGQGPQFIFQYYEEEERQRGNFPDRFSGHQFPNYSSELNVNALLLGDSALYLCASSLEEGARSGNEQFFGPGTRLTVL.